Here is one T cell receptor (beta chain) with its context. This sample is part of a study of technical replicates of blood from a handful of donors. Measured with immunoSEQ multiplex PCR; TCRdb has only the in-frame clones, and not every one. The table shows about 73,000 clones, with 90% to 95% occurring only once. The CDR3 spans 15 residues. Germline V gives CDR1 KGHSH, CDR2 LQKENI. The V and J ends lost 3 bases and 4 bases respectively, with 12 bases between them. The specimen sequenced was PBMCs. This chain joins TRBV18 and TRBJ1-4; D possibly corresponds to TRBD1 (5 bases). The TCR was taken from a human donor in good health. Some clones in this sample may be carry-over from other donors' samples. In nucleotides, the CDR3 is TGTGCCAGCTCACCCGCGACAGTCTATAATGAAAAACTGTTTTTT. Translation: CASSPATVYNEKLFF.